Listed below are T cell receptor beta chains from one sample, sequenced in a study of blood T cell repertoires in COVID-19. Clones were sequenced by immunoSEQ multiplex PCR, and TCRdb holds only the in-frame ones, with some missing. The repertoire holds about 91,000 clones, with around 72% as singletons. The specimen sequenced was peripheral blood. Every receptor here comes from a man in his 70s with acute or convalescent COVID-19. CDR3s include the opening cysteine and the closing phenylalanine or tryptophan.

v_call,j_call,cdr3_aa
TRBV6-2/TRBV6-3,TRBJ2-3,CASSGFGLARAPDTQYF
TRBV2,TRBJ1-5,CASSESWQNYQPQHF
TRBV7-9,TRBJ2-1,CASSLSGMSSYNEQFF
TRBV30,TRBJ1-5,CAWSPRGGHQPQHF
TRBV6-5,TRBJ2-2,CASSYATRVNTGELFF
TRBV19,TRBJ1-1,CASRRGQPNTEAFF
TRBV6-6,TRBJ2-7,CASLYGGQGEQYF
TRBV19,TRBJ1-1,CASSIPQGAGTEAFF
TRBV18,TRBJ2-5,CASSQNPQRPGTSGRQETQYF
TRBV27,TRBJ2-7,CASSFSRTGAIGQWSYEQYF
TRBV3-1/TRBV3-2,TRBJ1-2,CASSQAQGGGYTF
TRBV5-1,TRBJ2-2,CASSILADTGELFF
TRBV13,TRBJ2-7,CASSKKRDNSYEQYF
TRBV7-2,TRBJ2-5,CASRLDRQLQETQYF
TRBV18,TRBJ2-7,CASSPNTLYEQYF